The clone carrying this TCR beta chain has only a few counts. The data originate from a study of T cells of healthy individuals. Via MiXCR, TCRdb re-called the 5' RACE reads, giving one row per CDR3 protein. Here the sample spans 40,000 to 65,000 distinct CDR3 sequences, approximately 14% being singletons. CDR1 and CDR2 from the germline V gene are LNHNV and YYDKDF (reference sequence). Trimming stripped 0 bases from V and 7 bases from J, with 11 bases between. CDR3 length: 14 residues. This TCR derives from a human donor in good health. J is TRBJ2-3 and V is TRBV15; the D gene is possibly TRBD2 (5 bases). The CDR3, as DNA: TGTGCCACCAGCAGAGACCTGTCGGGGAATACGCAGTATTTT. It codes for CATSRDLSGNTQYF.